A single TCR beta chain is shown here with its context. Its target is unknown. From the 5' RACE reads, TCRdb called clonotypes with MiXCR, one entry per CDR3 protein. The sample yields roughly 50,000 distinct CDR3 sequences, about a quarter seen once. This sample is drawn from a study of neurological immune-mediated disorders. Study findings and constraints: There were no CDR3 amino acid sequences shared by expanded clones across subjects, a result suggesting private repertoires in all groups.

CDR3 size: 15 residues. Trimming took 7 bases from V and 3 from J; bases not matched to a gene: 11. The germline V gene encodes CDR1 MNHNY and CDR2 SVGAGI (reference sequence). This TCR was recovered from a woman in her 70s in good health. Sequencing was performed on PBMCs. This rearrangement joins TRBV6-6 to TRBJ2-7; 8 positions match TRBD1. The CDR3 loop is CASTASGGADYEQYF. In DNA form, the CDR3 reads TGTGCCAGCACCGCCTCAGGGGGCGCCGACTACGAGCAGTACTTC.